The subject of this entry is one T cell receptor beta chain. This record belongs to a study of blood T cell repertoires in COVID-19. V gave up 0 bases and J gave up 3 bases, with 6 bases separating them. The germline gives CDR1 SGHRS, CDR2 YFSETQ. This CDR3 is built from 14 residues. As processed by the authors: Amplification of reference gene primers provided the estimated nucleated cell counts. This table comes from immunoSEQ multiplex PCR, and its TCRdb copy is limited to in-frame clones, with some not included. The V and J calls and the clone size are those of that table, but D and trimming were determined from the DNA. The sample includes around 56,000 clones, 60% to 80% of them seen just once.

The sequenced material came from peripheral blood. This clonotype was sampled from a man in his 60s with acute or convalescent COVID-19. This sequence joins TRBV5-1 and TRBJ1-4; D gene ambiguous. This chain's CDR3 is CASSLDLSNEKLFF. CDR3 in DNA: TGCGCCAGCAGCTTGGACCTATCTAATGAAAAACTGTTTTTT.